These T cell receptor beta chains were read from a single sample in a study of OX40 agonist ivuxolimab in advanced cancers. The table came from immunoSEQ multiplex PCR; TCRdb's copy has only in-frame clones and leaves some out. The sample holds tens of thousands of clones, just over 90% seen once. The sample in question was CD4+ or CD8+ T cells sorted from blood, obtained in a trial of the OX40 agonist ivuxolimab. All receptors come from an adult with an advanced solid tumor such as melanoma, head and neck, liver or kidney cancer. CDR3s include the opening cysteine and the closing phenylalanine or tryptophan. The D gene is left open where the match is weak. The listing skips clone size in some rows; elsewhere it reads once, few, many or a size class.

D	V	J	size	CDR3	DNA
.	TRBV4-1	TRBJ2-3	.	CASSERGAAGTDTQYF	TGCGCCAGCAGCGAACGGGGGGCAGCTGGAACAGATACGCAGTATTTT
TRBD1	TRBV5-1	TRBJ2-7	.	CASSSTGGLSSYEQYF	TGCGCCAGCAGCTCAACAGGGGGCCTTAGCTCCTACGAGCAGTACTTC
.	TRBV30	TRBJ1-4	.	CAWKGARNEKLFF	TGTGCCTGGAAAGGCGCGCGGAATGAAAAACTGTTTTTT
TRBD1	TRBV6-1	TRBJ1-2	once	CASSEEGASYGYTF	TGTGCCAGCAGTGAAGAGGGGGCCAGCTATGGCTACACCTTC
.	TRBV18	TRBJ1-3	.	CASYSRASRGNTIYF	TGTGCCAGCTACTCTAGGGCGTCGAGGGGAAACACCATATATTTT
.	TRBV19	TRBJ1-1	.	CASSINRNTEAFF	TGTGCCAGTAGTATCAACCGGAACACTGAAGCTTTCTTT
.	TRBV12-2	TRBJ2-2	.	CASRRLAGANTGELFF	TGTGCAAGTCGACGACTAGCGGGGGCGAACACCGGGGAGCTGTTTTTT
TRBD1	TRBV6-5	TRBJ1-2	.	CASRVGQGDGYTF	TGTGCCAGCAGAGTGGGACAGGGGGACGGCTACACCTTC
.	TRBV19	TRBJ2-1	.	CASSDRLRGNEQFF	TGTGCCAGTAGTGATCGGCTTCGGGGGAATGAGCAGTTCTTC
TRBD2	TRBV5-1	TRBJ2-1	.	CASSTDLAGVKNEQFF	TGCGCCAGCAGCACCGACCTAGCGGGAGTGAAGAATGAGCAGTTCTTC
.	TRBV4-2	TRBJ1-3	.	CASSHVDTIYF	TGTGCCAGCAGCCATGTGGACACCATATATTTT
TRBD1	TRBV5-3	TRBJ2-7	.	CASSPPGQGYEQYF	TGTGCCAGCAGCCCACCGGGACAGGGCTACGAGCAGTACTTC
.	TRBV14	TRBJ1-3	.	CASSQVSSPFGNTIYF	TGTGCCAGCAGCCAAGTGAGCAGTCCCTTCGGAAACACCATATATTTT
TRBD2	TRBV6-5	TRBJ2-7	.	CASGNGLADLEQYF	TGTGCCAGCGGAAATGGACTAGCCGACTTAGAGCAGTACTTC
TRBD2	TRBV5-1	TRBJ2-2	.	CASSIGTNPSGDTGELFF	TGCGCCAGCAGCATTGGGACGAACCCCAGCGGGGACACCGGGGAGCTGTTTTTT
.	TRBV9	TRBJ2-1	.	CASSVGVDEQFF	TGTGCCAGCAGCGTAGGCGTTGATGAGCAGTTCTTC
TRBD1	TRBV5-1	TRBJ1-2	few	CASSLGTGNGYTF	TGCGCCAGCAGCTTGGGGACAGGGAATGGCTACACCTTC
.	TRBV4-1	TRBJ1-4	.	CASSQTGVTATNEKLFF	TGCGCCAGCAGCCAAACGGGAGTGACAGCAACTAATGAAAAACTGTTTTTT
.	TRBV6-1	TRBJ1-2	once	CASSEAARFSSNYGYTF	TGTGCCAGCAGTGAAGCAGCCCGTTTCTCCAGCAACTATGGCTACACCTTC
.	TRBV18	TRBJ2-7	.	CASSPVGDVSYEQYF	TGTGCCAGCTCACCAGTGGGGGACGTTTCCTACGAGCAGTACTTC
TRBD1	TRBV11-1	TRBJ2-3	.	CASSPQGAALSTDTQYF	TGTGCCAGCAGCCCCCAGGGGGCGGCCCTTAGCACAGATACGCAGTATTTT
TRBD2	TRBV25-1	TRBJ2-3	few	CASSAPGTSGGTDTQYF	TGTGCCAGCAGTGCTCCCGGGACTAGCGGGGGCACAGATACGCAGTATTTT
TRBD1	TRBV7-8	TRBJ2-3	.	CASSLAGDRGRTDTQYF	TGTGCCAGCAGCTTAGCCGGGGACAGGGGGCGGACAGATACGCAGTATTTT
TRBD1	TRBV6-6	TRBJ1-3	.	CASSSQDRAGNTIYF	TGTGCCAGCAGTAGCCAGGACAGGGCTGGAAACACCATATATTTT
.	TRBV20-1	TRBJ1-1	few	CSAKMNTEAFF	TGCAGTGCTAAGATGAACACTGAAGCTTTCTTT
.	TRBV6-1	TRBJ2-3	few	CASSEGVSLTDTQYF	TGTGCCAGCAGTGAAGGAGTCAGTTTGACAGATACGCAGTATTTT
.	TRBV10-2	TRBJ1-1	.	CASSETGLTEAFF	TGCGCCAGCAGTGAGACAGGGCTCACTGAAGCTTTCTTT
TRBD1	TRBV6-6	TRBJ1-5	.	CASTIPGQGGQPQHF	TGTGCCAGCACTATACCGGGACAGGGCGGGCAGCCCCAGCATTTT
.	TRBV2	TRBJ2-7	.	CASSEGAISYEQYF	TGTGCCAGCAGTGAAGGGGCGATCTCCTACGAGCAGTACTTC
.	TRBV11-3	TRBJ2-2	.	CASSLVGTPRELFF	TGTGCCAGCAGCTTAGTAGGGACACCCAGGGAGCTGTTTTTT
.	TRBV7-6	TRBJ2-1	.	CASSLAEGRDVQFF	TGTGCCAGCAGCTTAGCGGAGGGGCGGGACGTACAGTTCTTC